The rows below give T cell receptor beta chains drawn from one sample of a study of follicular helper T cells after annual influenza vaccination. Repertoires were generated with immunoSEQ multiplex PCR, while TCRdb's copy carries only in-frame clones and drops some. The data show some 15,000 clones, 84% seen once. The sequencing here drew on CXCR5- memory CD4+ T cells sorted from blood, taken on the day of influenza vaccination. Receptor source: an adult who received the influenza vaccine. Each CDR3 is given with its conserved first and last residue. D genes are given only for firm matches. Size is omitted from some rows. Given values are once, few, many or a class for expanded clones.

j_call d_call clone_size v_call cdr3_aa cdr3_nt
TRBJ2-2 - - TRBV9 CASSRDPGANTGELFF TGTGCCAGCAGCAGAGACCCCGGGGCGAACACCGGGGAGCTGTTTTTT
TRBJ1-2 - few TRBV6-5 CASRDTGENYGYTF TGTGCCAGCAGGGACACCGGAGAGAACTATGGCTACACCTTC
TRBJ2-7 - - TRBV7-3 CASSPFRGRGPSADEQYF TGTGCCAGCAGCCCCTTCCGGGGGCGCGGACCCTCGGCCGACGAGCAGTACTTC
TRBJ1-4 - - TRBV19 CASGVRLNEKLFF TGTGCCAGTGGCGTCCGACTGAATGAAAAACTGTTTTTT
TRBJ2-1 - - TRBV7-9 CASSFAEGHTNEQFF TGTGCCAGCAGCTTTGCAGAGGGGCATACCAATGAGCAGTTCTTC
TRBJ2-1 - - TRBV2 CASSGGGGGKFF TGTGCCAGCAGTGGTGGAGGTGGCGGGAAGTTCTTC
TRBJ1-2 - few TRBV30 CAWISIFYGYTF TGTGCCTGGATAAGCATTTTCTATGGCTACACCTTC
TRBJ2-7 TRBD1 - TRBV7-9 CASSPGQGAYEQYF TGTGCCAGCAGCCCGGGACAGGGGGCTTACGAGCAGTACTTC
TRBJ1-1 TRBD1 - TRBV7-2 CASSPQGQANTEAFF TGTGCCAGCAGCCCCCAGGGACAGGCGAACACTGAAGCTTTCTTT
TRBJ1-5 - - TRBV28 CASSFPAYLGGAGQPQHF TGTGCCAGCAGTTTCCCAGCCTACCTTGGAGGGGCTGGTCAGCCCCAGCATTTT
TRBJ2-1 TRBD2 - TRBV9 CASSALAGGLNEQFF TGTGCCAGCAGCGCCCTAGCGGGGGGGCTCAATGAGCAGTTCTTC
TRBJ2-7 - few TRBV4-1 CASSQGQGPSYEQYF TGCGCCAGCAGCCAAGGGCAGGGTCCGAGCTACGAGCAGTACTTC
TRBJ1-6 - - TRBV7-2 CASSLVGGIDSPLHF TGTGCCAGCAGCTTAGTGGGGGGTATTGATTCACCCCTCCACTTT
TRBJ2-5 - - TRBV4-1 CASSLVSQETQYF TGCGCCAGCAGCCTAGTCTCCCAAGAGACCCAGTACTTC
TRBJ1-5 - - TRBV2 CASSVTGGGQPQHF TGTGCCAGCAGTGTTACCGGCGGAGGTCAGCCCCAGCATTTT
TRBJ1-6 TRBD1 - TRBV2 CASSEARRQGPFYNSPLHF TGTGCCAGCAGTGAAGCGCGACGACAGGGGCCCTTCTATAATTCACCCCTCCACTTT
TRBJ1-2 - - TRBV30 CAWSVSHNYGYTF TGTGCCTGGAGTGTCTCACATAACTATGGCTACACCTTC
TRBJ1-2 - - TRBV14 CASSPRGSLNYGYTF TGTGCCAGCAGCCCAAGGGGGTCTCTTAACTATGGCTACACCTTC
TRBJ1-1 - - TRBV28 CASSWTGRGAFF TGTGCCAGCAGCTGGACGGGGCGAGGAGCTTTCTTT
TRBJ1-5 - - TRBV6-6 CASSYLGFDQPQHF TGTGCCAGCAGTTACTTAGGGTTCGATCAGCCCCAGCATTTT
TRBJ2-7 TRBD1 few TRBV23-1 CASLRDSPYEQYF TGCGCCAGTCTCCGGGACAGTCCCTACGAGCAGTACTTC
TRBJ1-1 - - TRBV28 CASSWMNTEAFF TGTGCCAGCAGTTGGATGAACACTGAAGCTTTCTTT
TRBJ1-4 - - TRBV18 CASSGGNNEKLFF TGTGCCAGCTCGGGAGGCAATAATGAAAAACTGTTTTTT
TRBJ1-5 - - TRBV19 CASSMARQVRMGQPQHF TGTGCCAGTAGTATGGCCAGACAGGTTCGTATGGGTCAGCCCCAGCATTTT
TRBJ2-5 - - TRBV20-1 CSAPKEETQYF TGCAGTGCTCCAAAGGAGGAGACCCAGTACTTC